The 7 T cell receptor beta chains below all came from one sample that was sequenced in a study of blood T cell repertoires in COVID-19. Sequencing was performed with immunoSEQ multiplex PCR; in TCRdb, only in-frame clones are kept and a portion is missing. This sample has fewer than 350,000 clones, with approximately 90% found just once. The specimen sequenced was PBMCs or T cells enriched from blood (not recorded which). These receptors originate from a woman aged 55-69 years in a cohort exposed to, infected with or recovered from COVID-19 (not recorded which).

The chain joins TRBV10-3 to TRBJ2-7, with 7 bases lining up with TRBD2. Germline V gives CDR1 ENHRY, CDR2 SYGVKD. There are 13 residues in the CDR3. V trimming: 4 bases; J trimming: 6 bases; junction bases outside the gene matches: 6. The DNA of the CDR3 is TGTGCCATCAGTGCATGGGTAGCGGGCGAGCAGTACTTC. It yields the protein CAISAWVAGEQYF.

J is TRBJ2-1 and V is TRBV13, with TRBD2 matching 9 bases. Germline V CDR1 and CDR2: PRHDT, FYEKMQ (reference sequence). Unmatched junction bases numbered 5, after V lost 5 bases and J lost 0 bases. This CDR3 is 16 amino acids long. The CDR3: CASSQTSGFSYNEQFF. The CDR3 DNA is TGTGCCAGCAGCCAGACTAGCGGATTCTCCTACAATGAGCAGTTCTTC.

The CDR3 DNA reads TGTGCCTGGAGTGGGGACAGCTACGAGCAGTACTTC. Its protein is CAWSGDSYEQYF. V is TRBV30 and J is TRBJ2-7, with 7 bases matching TRBD1. The CDR3 loop spans 12 amino acids. Germline V gives CDR1 GTSNPN, CDR2 SVGIG (reference sequence). Losses at the gene ends were 1 base for V and 3 bases for J; bases not matched to a gene: 0.

The CDR3 here is CASSPGLANPTGELFF. The DNA of the CDR3 is TGTGCCAGCAGCCCTGGACTAGCGAATCCTACCGGGGAGCTGTTTTTT. V gene TRBV9 combines with J gene TRBJ2-2; TRBD2 aligns across 9 bases. Germline V lookup: CDR1 SGDLS, CDR2 YYNGEE. After removal of 4 bases from V and 5 bases from J, the junction contained 9 bases not matched to a gene. The CDR3 length is 16 residues.

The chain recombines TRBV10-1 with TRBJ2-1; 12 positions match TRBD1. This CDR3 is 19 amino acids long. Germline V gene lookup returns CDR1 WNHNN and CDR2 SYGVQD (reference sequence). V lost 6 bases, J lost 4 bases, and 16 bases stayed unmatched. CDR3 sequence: CASSGPGQGASGAYNEQFF. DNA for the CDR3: TGCGCCAGCAGCGGACCGGGACAGGGGGCGTCGGGCGCATACAATGAGCAGTTCTTC.

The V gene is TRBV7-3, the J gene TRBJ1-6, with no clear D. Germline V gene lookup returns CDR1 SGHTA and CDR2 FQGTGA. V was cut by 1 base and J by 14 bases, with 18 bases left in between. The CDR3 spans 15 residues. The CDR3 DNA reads TGTGCCAGCAGCTTAAGTCCGCCTCCGAATTCGGCCCTCCACTTT. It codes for CASSLSPPPNSALHF.

The CDR3 nucleotides are TGTGCCAGCAGCTTGAGGGGGACTAGCGGGATACTCCACAATGAGCAGTTCTTC. It is translated as CASSLRGTSGILHNEQFF. The V call is TRBV5-6, the J call TRBJ2-1, with 13 positions matching TRBD2. This CDR3 is built from 18 residues. Germline V gene lookup returns CDR1 SGHDT and CDR2 YYEEEE. J gave up 5 bases and V 1 base, and 9 bases lay outside the gene matches.